The rows below give T cell receptor beta chains drawn from one sample of a study of cytomegalovirus exposure and HLA in healthy donors. Repertoires were generated with immunoSEQ multiplex PCR, while TCRdb's copy carries only in-frame clones and drops some. The sample records about 120,000 clones, around 76% being singletons. The sequenced material came from PBMCs. Receptors originate from a man aged 55 to 69 in good health and CMV-seropositive. The conserved cysteine and the conserved F or W are not part of the CDR3 here.

V gene,J gene,CDR3 protein
TRBV7-9,TRBJ1-1,ASSRRQGDTEAF
TRBV18,TRBJ2-3,ASSPRAQGARSTDTQY
TRBV5-6,TRBJ2-7,ASSTGTRRDEQY
TRBV7-3,TRBJ2-2,ASSLVTTGELF
TRBV7-3,TRBJ2-1,ASSLRSSSNEQF
TRBV7-2,TRBJ1-2,ASSLGGGYGYT
TRBV2,TRBJ1-4,ASSEAFDEKLF
TRBV29-1,TRBJ1-1,SVDHGRGAF
TRBV25-1,TRBJ2-7,ASSELQGRADEQY
TRBV30,TRBJ1-5,AWQETGFKQPQH
TRBV5-1,TRBJ1-1,ASSPGGRAEAF
TRBV5-1,TRBJ1-1,ASTGGDLNTEAF
TRBV19,TRBJ2-7,ASSTTPGLTYEQY
TRBV7-3,TRBJ1-2,ASSPGGSGYT
TRBV5-1,TRBJ2-5,ASSLGGTGGKETQY
TRBV27,TRBJ2-7,ASSLISGQNGEQY
TRBV5-1,TRBJ1-6,ASKPGQVSTRARAPLH
TRBV2,TRBJ2-1,ASSARDRGVGEQF
TRBV30,TRBJ2-3,AWSVSGLATDTQY
TRBV6-5,TRBJ2-5,ASIDEGQETQY
TRBV7-9,TRBJ2-1,SSSLAWTSGIYNEQF
TRBV7-3,TRBJ2-6,ASSLKLAGATGANVLT
TRBV25-1,TRBJ1-4,ASRLDFSATNEKLF
TRBV5-1,TRBJ2-3,ASSLGFSGAGRDTQY
TRBV5-5,TRBJ2-7,ASSLGTGGDEQY
TRBV27,TRBJ2-7,ASSPEGLAGTYEQY
TRBV2,TRBJ2-1,ASSREGAAYNEQF
TRBV5-1,TRBJ2-7,ASSLYSSYEQY
TRBV5-5,TRBJ1-5,ASSFSWDRVSPQH
TRBV18,TRBJ1-1,ASSPVADLTEAF
TRBV4-1,TRBJ1-1,ASRGQGYTEAF
TRBV19,TRBJ2-3,ASSARDRGTDTQY
TRBV5-1,TRBJ1-5,ASSLDPGQGVRQPQH
TRBV4-2,TRBJ1-3,ASSQDPGQFSGNTIY
TRBV18,TRBJ1-1,ASSPRNSEAF
TRBV29-1,TRBJ1-2,SVQGVRYGYT
TRBV11-2,TRBJ2-1,ASSLVGGPYNEQF
TRBV4-1,TRBJ2-1,ASSQESLRGREGNEQF
TRBV29-1,TRBJ1-2,SVDGGPGYT
TRBV2,TRBJ2-2,ASRGDANTGELF
TRBV28,TRBJ1-5,ASSTVDRQSH
TRBV4-2,TRBJ1-6,ASSQGGSNSPLH
TRBV11-2,TRBJ2-1,ASSLEGQGAIEQF
TRBV5-1,TRBJ2-1,ASTSRSQSGRDNEQF
TRBV6-4,TRBJ1-2,ASSDSTDSPYGYT
TRBV9,TRBJ2-5,ASSPGGTSQTQY
TRBV6-6,TRBJ2-7,ASSSPLVYEQY
TRBV9,TRBJ1-1,ASSARHRDSTEAF
TRBV2,TRBJ2-7,ASLVSDYSYEQY
TRBV30,TRBJ2-4,AWERTGAIQY
TRBV27,TRBJ1-1,ASSSLTGFRGTEAF
TRBV5-1,TRBJ2-5,ASSSGTSGSFQETQY
TRBV7-6,TRBJ1-1,ASSLATRSLVTEAF